The present T cell receptor (beta chain) was sequenced within a study of cytomegalovirus exposure and HLA in healthy donors (dated by TCRdb to 2016 to 2017). General notes on the study: According to an earlier analysis of around 600 of the donors, about 180 million T cells yielded 117 million unique TCR beta sequences and around 280 Gb of sequence data. In addition to the first cohort of 666 subjects, a separate validation cohort of 120 different subjects was used. An early release covering roughly 600 HLA-typed donors comprised roughly 300 gigabases of sequencing data and around 80 million unique TCR sequences. Every discovery cohort repertoire had been produced on one sequencing platform. Using immunosequencing, the study profiled T cell repertoires from about 620 subjects and related those repertoires to cytomegalovirus serostatus. Among roughly 400 genotyped donors of the cohort, an average of roughly 230,000 unique TCR beta nucleotide sequences was sequenced per donor, of which about 19% were non-productive. Genome-wide SNP genotypes for about 60% of the roughly 700 donors were used in a later genetic analysis, which treated that subset as a discovery cohort. To decide whether each TCR beta V gene segment behaved as functional or pseudogenic, an earlier analysis of approximately 620 of the donors relied on high-throughput TCR beta sequencing. The genetic ancestry cluster associated with self-reported Caucasian donors included roughly 84% of the roughly 400 genotyped donors. The later analysis used no new phenotypic data to find candidate immune exposures, relying instead on TCR beta sequences and their occurrence across donors. About five DR-DQ haplotypes were treated as single units for association and clustering because of strong linkage in the cohort. Both class I and class II loci were covered by HLA typing, at four-digit resolution. Typing coverage varied by locus: roughly 629-640 donors for A, B, C, DRB1 and DQB1; approximately 560 for DQA1; more than 600 for DPA1; around 490 for DPB1. To predict cytomegalovirus infection status, the study brought together high-throughput TCR immunosequencing, statistical association of individual TCRs with disease status, and machine learning. A later analysis re-examined previously published TCR beta repertoires from 600 to 700 donors and added high-resolution HLA genotyping to investigate patterns of TCR occurrence. The study was designed to test whether signatures of past pathogen exposure could be identified by cataloging public T cell receptors. Donor age, sex, ethnicity and CMV serostatus were compiled alongside the repertoire data. Overall study results and their limits: In the study, some 160 TCR beta chains were listed as associated with cytomegalovirus. Because HLA typing was unavailable for some donors at each locus, only the typed subset was used in association tests. Compared with the 666-donor mean, donors in an Asian-associated ancestry cluster had fewer N-insertions in productive TCRs, according to a later genetic analysis. It was suggested by the authors that the approach could potentially be generalized to other disease states and immunological phenotypes. While some public TCRs were present in many individuals, most TCR sequences turned up only very rarely across donors. Only TCR beta chains were sequenced in this cohort, and the absence of alpha or paired-chain data limited detectable features. Broadly in line with IMGT annotations, most TCR beta V segments showed up in productive rearrangements about 87% or about 30% of the time in an earlier analysis of 450 to 600 of the donors. The only immune exposure information available for the cohort was CMV serostatus. A few of the identified cytomegalovirus-associated TCR beta chains were confirmed in vitro to be specific for cytomegalovirus antigens. Compared with equally common non-associated chains, HLA-associated TCR beta chains in a later analysis were more clonally expanded and had lower generation probabilities. In a later analysis, most CMV-associated TCR beta chains were found to appear HLA-restricted, with HLA associations seemingly driven largely by CMV exposure. The 87-base-pair reads could not distinguish some IMGT-functional V segments, including TRBV6-2 and TRBV6-3, so those segments were excluded. In a later analysis, around 17,000 TCR beta sequences were associated with specific HLA alleles at a false discovery rate of 0.05. The earlier analysis of some 560 of the donors excluded roughly 17 rarely observed V segments, including chromosome 9 orphons, because counts were too low. In a later analysis, TCR association rates were found to vary across HLA loci, with the most associated TCRs seen for DRB1 alleles and the fewest for HLA-C alleles. A further reported finding was that TCR beta sequences accurately predicted the HLA-A and HLA-B alleles for most subjects in the first cohort. Linkage disequilibrium might explain the correlated functional status among segregating V segments, but an unknown experimental factor could not be excluded. The classifier was reported to diagnose cytomegalovirus status with high specificity and sensitivity in both the original cohort and the validation cohort. A cluster of highly shared sequence variants was judged likely to be a technical artifact of the sequencing pipeline. A later analysis reported that several top co-occurrence clusters appeared linked to parvovirus B19, influenza, CMV and Epstein-Barr virus. An association between a missense DCLRE1C variant and V-gene and J-gene trimming of TCR beta chains was found in a later genetic analysis and replicated in an independent cohort. Sequencing depth was assumed to be roughly uniform across donors in the presence/absence analyses, though that assumption may not hold. When HLA alleles, especially DR and DQ, strongly co-occurred, attributing TCR associations to individual alleles was difficult.

This clone was observed once. Its antigen has not been determined. The record has no base qualities; no much larger clone is one base away. Germline trimming: 8 bases from V, 8 bases from J; junction bases outside gene matches: 9. Based on the germline V gene (reference sequence), the CDR1 and CDR2 sequences are SEHNR and FQNEAQ. From the cysteine up to the phenylalanine, the CDR3 has a length of 13 residues. The read is trimmed to its CDR3 DNA, 39 bases read in frame from base 1. The library was made by the immunoSEQ multiplex PCR assay. For the multiplex PCR, a mixture combining 60 forward primers for TCR Vbeta segments and 13 reverse primers for TCR Jbeta segments was used. Amplification of the CDR3 region of rearranged TCR beta genes was performed with a multiplex PCR assay on genomic DNA. The Illumina HiSeq System was used to sequence the amplified TCR beta libraries as 87-base-pair reads. The original pipeline was this. A later analysis tallied 70 million to 100 million unique TCR beta chains across the roughly 610 repertoires, and some 10 million of those chains were shared by two or more donors. A nearest-neighbor algorithm error-corrected the raw reads and collapsed the reads into unique sequences, merging closely related sequences to remove PCR and sequencing errors. Alignment of CDR3 sequences to IMGT reference sequences was used to assign V, D and J gene segments. For a sequence to be retained, at least a six-nucleotide match to both a V gene segment and a J gene segment was required. A rearrangement was called productive if the CDR3 had no stop codons and remained in frame with V and J, and every other rearrangement was called non-productive. CDR3 was defined according to IMGT convention as the region running from the second conserved V-encoded cysteine to the conserved J-encoded phenylalanine. The earlier analysis of some 600 of the donors excluded sequences that lacked an unambiguous match to a single V gene segment. In an earlier analysis of several hundred of the donors, V segments were called functional above 56.7% productive rearrangements and were called segregating when the between-donor standard deviation exceeded 5%. A statistical classification framework was built to diagnose cytomegalovirus status from the catalog of TCR beta chain sequences. V and J gene assignment, in a later analysis, came from comparing TCR nucleotide sequences with IMGT/GENE-DB human TR gene sequences. The TCRdist pipeline was used in a later analysis to assign CDR3 sequences and most-parsimonious VDJ recombination scenarios. In a later analysis, every TCR beta chain was defined by the combination of its CDR3 amino acid sequence and its V-gene family, and reads without a unique V-gene family were dropped. As a way to deal with suspected cross-contamination and a sequencing artifact, a later analysis dropped 450 to 700 nucleotide sequences that were highly shared and had low generation probability. A later analysis calculated a clonal expansion index for each public chain from normalized within-repertoire ranks of inferred template counts. A later analysis computed generation probabilities with a VDJ recombination model fitted to out-of-frame rearrangements, and checked the results against IGoR. In a later analysis, TCR-TCR, TCR-HLA and TCR-CMV co-occurrence was scored with hypergeometric tests, and a repertoire-size bias correction was applied to TCR pairs. To estimate false discovery rates, a later analysis permuted the HLA or CMV assignments 20 times. A later analysis grouped co-occurring TCRs with DBSCAN, adding TCRdist sequence similarity when clustering within HLA-allele-positive subsets. Co-occurrence clustering excluded repertoires with fewer than 30,000 or more than 120,000 public chains, plus five with anomalous nucleotide sharing. Entries here come from immuneACCESS through TCRdb and include only in-frame sequences with V and J called. Some clones fail to appear in such tables; in the studies checked, an unresolved V gene covers under half of the shortfall, and the cause of the remainder is unknown. V and J calls and clone size follow that table, whereas D and trimming were derived from the DNA. This sample holds 100,000 to 150,000 clones; 60% to 80% were observed only once. The ten largest account for about 2.6% of the sample.

In total, approximately 700 healthy bone marrow donors made up the cohort. At the time of sampling, all cohort members were nominally healthy, though unrecorded immune exposures were likely present. The donor tested CMV seropositive, placing the donor among the 290 or so seropositive members of the cohort. A peripheral blood sample was collected from each donor, and TCR beta sequencing was performed on peripheral blood mononuclear cells. Genomic DNA extraction from the blood cell samples was performed with the Qiagen DNeasy Blood Extraction Kit. The origin of this receptor is an older woman in good health and CMV-seropositive. The sample was PBMCs. Recombination connected TRBV7-9 to TRBJ2-1, with 7 middle bases fitting TRBD1. CDR3 reads: CASFGDREDEQFF. The nucleotide sequence is TGTGCCAGCTTCGGGGACAGAGAAGATGAGCAGTTCTTC.